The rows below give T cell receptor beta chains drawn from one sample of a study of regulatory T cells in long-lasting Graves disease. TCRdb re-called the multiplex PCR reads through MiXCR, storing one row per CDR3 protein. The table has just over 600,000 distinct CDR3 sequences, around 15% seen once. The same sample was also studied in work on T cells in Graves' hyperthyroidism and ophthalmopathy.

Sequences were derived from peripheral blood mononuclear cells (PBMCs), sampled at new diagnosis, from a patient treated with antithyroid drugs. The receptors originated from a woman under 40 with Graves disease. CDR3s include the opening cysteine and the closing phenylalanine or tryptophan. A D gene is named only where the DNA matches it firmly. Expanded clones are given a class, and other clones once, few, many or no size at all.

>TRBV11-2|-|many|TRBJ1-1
CASSSKIGYSPREAFF
TGTGCCAGCAGCTCTAAAATCGGGTACAGTCCTCGTGAAGCTTTCTTT
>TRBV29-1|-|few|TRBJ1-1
CSVGRTNTEAFF
TGCAGCGTTGGGAGGACGAACACTGAAGCTTTCTTT
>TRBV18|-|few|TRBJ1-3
CASSPPINRNTIYF
TGTGCCAGCTCACCACCAATAAATAGAAACACCATATATTTT
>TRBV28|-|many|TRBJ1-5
CASNRLQLYSNQPQHF
TGTGCCAGCAACCGATTACAGCTTTATAGCAATCAGCCCCAGCATTTT
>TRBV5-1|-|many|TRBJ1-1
CASSLDGLSVTEAFF
TGCGCCAGCAGCTTGGATGGGCTGTCGGTGACTGAAGCTTTCTTT
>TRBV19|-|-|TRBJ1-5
CASSMGPSYDNQPQHF
TGTGCCAGTAGTATGGGGCCCAGCTACGACAATCAGCCCCAGCATTTT
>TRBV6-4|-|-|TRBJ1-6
CASSERDGDSPLHF
TGTGCCAGCAGTGAACGGGACGGAGATTCACCCCTCCACTTT
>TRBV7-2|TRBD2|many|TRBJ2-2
CASSWRGTNTGELFF
TGTGCCAGCAGCTGGCGGGGGACGAACACCGGGGAGCTGTTTTTT
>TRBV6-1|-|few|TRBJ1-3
CASSETRSTGTGNTIYF
TGTGCCAGCAGTGAAACCCGTTCGACAGGTACGGGAAACACCATATATTTT
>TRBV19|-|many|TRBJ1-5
CASQWAGSQPQHF
TGTGCCAGCCAGTGGGCAGGAAGTCAGCCCCAGCATTTT
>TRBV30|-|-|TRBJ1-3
CAWGLVGVGNTIYF
TGTGCCTGGGGCCTCGTGGGTGTTGGAAACACCATATATTTT
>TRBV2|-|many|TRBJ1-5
CASSTSEPQHF
TGTGCCAGCAGCACCTCCGAGCCCCAGCATTTT